The clone carrying this T cell receptor (beta chain) has only a few counts. Antigen: not known. This table comes from immunoSEQ multiplex PCR, and its TCRdb copy is limited to in-frame clones, with some not included. Among a few million clones listed, about 94% were seen once. This record comes from a study of shared clonotypes between healthy human individuals. Study-wide findings and caveats: In a handful of donors, about 5% of naive CD4 clonotypes appeared in common.

Naive CD8 isolation took CD45RO-negative cells positively selected for CCR7 and excluded terminally differentiated effector memory CD45RA+ cells. Healthy adults negative for HIV, lacking recent acute infections or vaccinations, served as donors. Every one of the donors was a Caucasian adult that lived in Nashville, Tennessee. Between the trimmed V and J ends, which lost 3 bases and 5 bases, there was a span of 11 bases. This CDR3 comprises 13 residues. Germline CDR1 reads SGDLS; CDR2 reads YYNGEE. The sequenced sample was naive CD8+ T cells from PBMCs. The chain has TRBV9 and TRBJ2-5; D is perhaps TRBD2 (6 bases). This TCR derives from a man aged 18 to 29 in good health. Some clones in this sample may be carry-over from other donors' samples. CDR3 DNA: TGTGCCAGCAGCGCTGGGACTCTGGAGACCCAGTACTTC. This sequence encodes CASSAGTLETQYF.